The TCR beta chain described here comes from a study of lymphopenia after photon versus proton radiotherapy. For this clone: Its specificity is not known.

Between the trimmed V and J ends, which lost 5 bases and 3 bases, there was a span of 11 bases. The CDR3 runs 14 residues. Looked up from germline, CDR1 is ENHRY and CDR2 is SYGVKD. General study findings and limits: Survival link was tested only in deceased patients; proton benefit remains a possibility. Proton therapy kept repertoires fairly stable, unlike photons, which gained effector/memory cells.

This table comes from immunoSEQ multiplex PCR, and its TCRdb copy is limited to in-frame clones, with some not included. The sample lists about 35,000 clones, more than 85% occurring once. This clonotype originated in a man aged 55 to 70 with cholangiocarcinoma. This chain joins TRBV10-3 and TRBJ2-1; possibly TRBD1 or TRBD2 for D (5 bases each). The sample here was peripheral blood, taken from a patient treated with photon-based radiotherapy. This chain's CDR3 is CAISPGTGYNEQFF. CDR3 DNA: TGTGCCATCAGTCCCGGGACCGGCTACAATGAGCAGTTCTTC.